This TCR beta chain was recovered during a study of T cells of healthy individuals. The sample holds many counts of this clonotype. Germline assignment: CDR1 MNHEY and CDR2 SVGAGI. This CDR3 is built from 15 residues. J gave up 3 bases and V 6 bases, and 8 bases lay outside the gene matches. In TCRdb, the 5' RACE reads were re-called with MiXCR into one record per CDR3 protein. The table shows around 83,000 distinct CDR3 sequences, with approximately 4.7% occurring only once. The source of this sequence is a female donor in good health. The V gene is TRBV6-5, the J gene TRBJ2-1, with 7 bases identical to TRBD1. CDR3 loop: CASSLQGMGYNEQFF. Here the CDR3 DNA reads TGTGCCAGCAGCTTACAGGGGATGGGCTACAATGAGCAGTTCTTC.